This TCR beta chain was obtained from a study of Ad26.COV2.S vaccination and SARS-CoV-2 variants. Treatment defined: around 19 received Ad26.COV2.S at low or high dose, single or two shots; roughly 5 received placebo; per-sample allocation not given. Day 63 after the first vaccine or placebo injection was the time point for sampling. The germline V gene has CDR1 ENHRY and CDR2 SYGVKD. The CDR3 runs 13 residues. Trimming cost V 3 bases and J 5 bases, with 9 bases left between them. This clone was seen once. Libraries were prepared by immunoSEQ multiplex PCR; TCRdb keeps only in-frame clonotypes and omits some of them. The sample lists 300,000 to 450,000 clones, roughly 84% occurring once.

The origin of this receptor is a person between 18 and 59 years old who received the Ad26.COV2.S COVID-19 vaccine or a placebo. This material consisted of peripheral blood, taken in a trial of Ad26.COV2.S vaccine versus placebo. The gene calls are TRBV10-3 and TRBJ2-3; perhaps TRBD2 as D (6 bases). CDR3 DNA sequence: TGTGCCATCAGTGATCCGGGACTAGATACGCAGTATTTT. As protein: CAISDPGLDTQYF.